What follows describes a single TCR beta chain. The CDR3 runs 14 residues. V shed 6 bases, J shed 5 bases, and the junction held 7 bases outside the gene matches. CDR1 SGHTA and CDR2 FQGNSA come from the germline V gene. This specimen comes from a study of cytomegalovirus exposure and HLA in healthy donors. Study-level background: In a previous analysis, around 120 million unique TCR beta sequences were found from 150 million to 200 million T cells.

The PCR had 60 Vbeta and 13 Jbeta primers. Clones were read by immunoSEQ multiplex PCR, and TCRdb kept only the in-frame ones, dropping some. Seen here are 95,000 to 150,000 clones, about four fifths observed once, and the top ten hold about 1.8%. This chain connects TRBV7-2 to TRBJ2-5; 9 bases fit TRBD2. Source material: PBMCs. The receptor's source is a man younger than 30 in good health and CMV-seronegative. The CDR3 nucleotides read TGTGCCAGCAGGTCGGCGGGGGGGCCTGAGACCCAGTACTTC. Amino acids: CASRSAGGPETQYF.